A selection of T cell receptor beta chains follows, all from one sample in a study of T-cell memory formation after mild COVID-19. TCRdb fed the 5' RACE reads into MiXCR, producing one record per CDR3 protein. The sample shows about 430,000 distinct CDR3 sequences, approximately 24% of them seen only once. Sequencing was carried out using PBMCs or a T cell subset sorted from them (not recorded which). These receptors originate from an adult woman who had mild COVID-19 (a few samples of this study predate the infection). Cell type and time point are not known. The conserved cysteine and the conserved F or W are not part of the CDR3 here. Size is omitted from some rows. Given values are once, few, many or a class for expanded clones.

j_call: TRBJ2-5
clone_size: -
v_call: TRBV20-1
cdr3_aa: SAPEEGRRETQY

j_call: TRBJ2-5
clone_size: few
v_call: TRBV11-2
cdr3_aa: ASSLEGPGLANTQY

j_call: TRBJ2-1
clone_size: -
v_call: TRBV7-2
cdr3_aa: ASSLARRGKNEQF

j_call: TRBJ2-5
clone_size: few
v_call: TRBV5-1
cdr3_aa: ASSLVSTQETQY

j_call: TRBJ1-2
clone_size: -
v_call: TRBV27
cdr3_aa: ASSRTSNYGYT

j_call: TRBJ2-1
clone_size: -
v_call: TRBV20-1
cdr3_aa: SARRTSSDEQF

j_call: TRBJ1-4
clone_size: few
v_call: TRBV12-3/TRBV12-4
cdr3_aa: ASSSRPNEKLF

j_call: TRBJ2-3
clone_size: few
v_call: TRBV10-3
cdr3_aa: AIRQAADTQY

j_call: TRBJ2-2
clone_size: -
v_call: TRBV5-1
cdr3_aa: ASSLGTGSNTGELF

j_call: TRBJ2-7
clone_size: -
v_call: TRBV5-1
cdr3_aa: ASSTGSTSGPPLGYEQY

j_call: TRBJ1-2
clone_size: -
v_call: TRBV20-1
cdr3_aa: SARAYQGQDYGYT

j_call: TRBJ2-3
clone_size: few
v_call: TRBV7-9
cdr3_aa: ASSQSSGRIADTQY

j_call: TRBJ2-3
clone_size: -
v_call: TRBV3-1
cdr3_aa: ASSPIAGAGTDTQY

j_call: TRBJ2-1
clone_size: -
v_call: TRBV12-3/TRBV12-4
cdr3_aa: ASSLPRTQQF

j_call: TRBJ2-1
clone_size: once
v_call: TRBV20-1
cdr3_aa: SARDFLVGGSGNEQF